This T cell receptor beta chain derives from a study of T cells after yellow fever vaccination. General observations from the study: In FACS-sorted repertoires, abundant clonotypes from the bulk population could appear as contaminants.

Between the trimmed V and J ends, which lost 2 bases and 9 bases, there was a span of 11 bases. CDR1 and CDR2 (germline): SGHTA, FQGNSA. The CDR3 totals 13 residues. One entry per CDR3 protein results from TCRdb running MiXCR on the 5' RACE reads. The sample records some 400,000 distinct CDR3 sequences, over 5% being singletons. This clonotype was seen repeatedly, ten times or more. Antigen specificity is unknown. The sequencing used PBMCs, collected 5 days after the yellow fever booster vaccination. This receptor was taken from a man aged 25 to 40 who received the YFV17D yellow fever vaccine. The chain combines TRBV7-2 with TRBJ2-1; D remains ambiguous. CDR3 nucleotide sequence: TGTGCCAGCAGCTTAAACTCTGGTCGTGAGCAGTTCTTC. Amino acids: CASSLNSGREQFF.